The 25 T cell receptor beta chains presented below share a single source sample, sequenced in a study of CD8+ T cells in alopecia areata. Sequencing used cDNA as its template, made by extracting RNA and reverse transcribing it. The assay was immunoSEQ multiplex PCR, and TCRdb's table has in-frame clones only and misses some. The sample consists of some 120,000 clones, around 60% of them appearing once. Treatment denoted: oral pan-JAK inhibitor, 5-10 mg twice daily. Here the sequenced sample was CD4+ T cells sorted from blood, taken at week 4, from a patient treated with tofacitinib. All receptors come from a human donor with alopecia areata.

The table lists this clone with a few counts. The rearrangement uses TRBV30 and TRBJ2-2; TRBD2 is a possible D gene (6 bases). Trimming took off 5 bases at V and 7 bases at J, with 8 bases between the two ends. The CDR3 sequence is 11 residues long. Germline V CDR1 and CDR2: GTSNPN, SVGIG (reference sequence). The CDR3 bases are TGTGCCTGGTCTAGCGTCGGGGAGCTGTTTTTT. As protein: CAWSSVGELFF.

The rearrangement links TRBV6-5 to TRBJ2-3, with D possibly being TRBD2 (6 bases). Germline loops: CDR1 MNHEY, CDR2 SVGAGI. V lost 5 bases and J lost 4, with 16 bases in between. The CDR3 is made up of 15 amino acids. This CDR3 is CASSPWTGGADTQYF. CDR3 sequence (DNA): TGTGCCAGCAGTCCATGGACGGGCGGGGCAGATACGCAGTATTTT.

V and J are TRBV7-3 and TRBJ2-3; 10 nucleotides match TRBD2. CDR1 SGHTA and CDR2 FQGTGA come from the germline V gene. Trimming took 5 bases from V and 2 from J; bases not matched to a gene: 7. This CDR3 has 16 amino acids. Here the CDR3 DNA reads TGTGCCAGCAGCCCACGACTAGCGGGCCCCACAGATACGCAGTATTTT. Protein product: CASSPRLAGPTDTQYF.

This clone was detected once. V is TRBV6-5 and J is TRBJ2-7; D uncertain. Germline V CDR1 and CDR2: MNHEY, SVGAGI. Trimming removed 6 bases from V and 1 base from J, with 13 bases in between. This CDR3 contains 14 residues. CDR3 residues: CASSRTYGSYEQYF. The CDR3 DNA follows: TGTGCCAGCAGCAGGACCTATGGTTCCTACGAGCAGTACTTC.

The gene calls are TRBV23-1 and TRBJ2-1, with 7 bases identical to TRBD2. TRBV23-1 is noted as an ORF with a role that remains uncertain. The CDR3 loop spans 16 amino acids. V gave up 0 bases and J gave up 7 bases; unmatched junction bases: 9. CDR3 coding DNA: TGCGCCAGCAGTCAATCGGGGCGGGAGTCGCCAAATGAGCAGTTCTTC. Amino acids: CASSQSGRESPNEQFF.

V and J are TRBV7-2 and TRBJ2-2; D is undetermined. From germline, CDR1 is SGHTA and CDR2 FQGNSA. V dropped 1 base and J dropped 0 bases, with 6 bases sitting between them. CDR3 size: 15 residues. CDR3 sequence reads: CASSLGHTNTGELFF. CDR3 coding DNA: TGTGCCAGCAGCTTAGGGCATACGAACACCGGGGAGCTGTTTTTT.

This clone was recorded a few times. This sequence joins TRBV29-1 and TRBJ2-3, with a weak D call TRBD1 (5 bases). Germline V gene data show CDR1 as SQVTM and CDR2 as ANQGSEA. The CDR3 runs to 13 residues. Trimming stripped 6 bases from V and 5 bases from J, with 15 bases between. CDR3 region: CSVRLTGLDTQYF. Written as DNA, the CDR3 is TGCAGCGTACGCCTCACAGGTCTAGATACGCAGTATTTT.

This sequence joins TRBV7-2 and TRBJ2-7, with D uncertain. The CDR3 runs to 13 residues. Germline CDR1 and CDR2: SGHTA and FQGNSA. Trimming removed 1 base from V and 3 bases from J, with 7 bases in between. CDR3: CASSLEPGYEQYF. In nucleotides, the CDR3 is TGTGCCAGCAGCTTAGAACCAGGCTACGAGCAGTACTTC.

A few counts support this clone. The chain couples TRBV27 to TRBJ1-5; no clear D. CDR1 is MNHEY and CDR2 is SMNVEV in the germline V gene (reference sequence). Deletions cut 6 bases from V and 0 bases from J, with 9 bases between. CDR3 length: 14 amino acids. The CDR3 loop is CASRLRSSNQPQHF. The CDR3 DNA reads TGTGCCAGCAGGCTACGAAGTAGCAATCAGCCCCAGCATTTT.

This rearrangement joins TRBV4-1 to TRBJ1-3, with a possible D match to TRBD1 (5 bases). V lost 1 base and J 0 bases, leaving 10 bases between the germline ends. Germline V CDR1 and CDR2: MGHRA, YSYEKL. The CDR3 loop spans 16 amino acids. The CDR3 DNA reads TGCGCCAGCAGCCAAGGTGGGGCCTTCTCTGGAAACACCATATATTTT. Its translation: CASSQGGAFSGNTIYF.

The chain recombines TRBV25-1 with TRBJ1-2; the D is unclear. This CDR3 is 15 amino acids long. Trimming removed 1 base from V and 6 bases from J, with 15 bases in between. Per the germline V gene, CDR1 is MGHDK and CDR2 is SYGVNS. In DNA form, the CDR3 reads TGTGCCAGCAGTGAATCTCTGGTCGGACTAGATGGCTACACCTTC. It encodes CASSESLVGLDGYTF.

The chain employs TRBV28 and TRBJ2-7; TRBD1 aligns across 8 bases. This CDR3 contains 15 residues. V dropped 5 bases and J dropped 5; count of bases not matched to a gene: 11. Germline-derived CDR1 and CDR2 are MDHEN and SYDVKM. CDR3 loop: CASSADRGIPNEQYF. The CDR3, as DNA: TGTGCCAGCAGTGCCGACAGGGGAATCCCCAACGAGCAGTACTTC.

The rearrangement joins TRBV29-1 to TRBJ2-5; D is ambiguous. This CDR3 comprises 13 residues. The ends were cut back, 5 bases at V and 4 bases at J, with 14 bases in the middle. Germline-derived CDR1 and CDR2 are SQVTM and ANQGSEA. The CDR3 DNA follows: TGCAGCGTTTCTAGACAACGACGAGAGACCCAGTACTTC. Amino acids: CSVSRQRRETQYF.

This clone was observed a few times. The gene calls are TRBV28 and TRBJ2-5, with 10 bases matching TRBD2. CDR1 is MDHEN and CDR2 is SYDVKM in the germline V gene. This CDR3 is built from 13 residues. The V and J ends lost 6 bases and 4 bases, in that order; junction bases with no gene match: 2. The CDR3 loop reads CASRTSGTETQYF. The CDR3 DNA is TGTGCCAGCAGAACTAGCGGGACAGAGACCCAGTACTTC.

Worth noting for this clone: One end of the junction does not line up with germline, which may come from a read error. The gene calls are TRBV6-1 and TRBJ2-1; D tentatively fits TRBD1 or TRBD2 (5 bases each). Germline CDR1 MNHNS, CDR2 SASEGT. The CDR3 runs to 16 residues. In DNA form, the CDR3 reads TGTGCCATCAGTGAACCGACGGGACCCAGTACACCTGAGCAGTTCTTC. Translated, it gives CAISEPTGPSTPEQFF.

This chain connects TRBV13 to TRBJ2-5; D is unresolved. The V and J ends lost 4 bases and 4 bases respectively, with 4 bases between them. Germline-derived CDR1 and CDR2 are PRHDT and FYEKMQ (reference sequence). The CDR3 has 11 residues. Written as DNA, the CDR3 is TGTGCCAGCAGCTATGGAGAGACCCAGTACTTC. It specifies CASSYGETQYF.

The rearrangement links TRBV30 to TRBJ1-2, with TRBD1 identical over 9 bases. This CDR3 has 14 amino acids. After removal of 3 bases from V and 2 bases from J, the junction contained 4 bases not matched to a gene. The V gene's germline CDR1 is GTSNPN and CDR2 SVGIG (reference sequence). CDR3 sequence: CAWRDRGLNYGYTF. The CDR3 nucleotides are TGTGCCTGGAGGGACAGGGGCTTGAACTATGGCTACACCTTC. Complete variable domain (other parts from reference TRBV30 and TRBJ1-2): SQTIHQWPATLVQPVGSPLSLECTVEGTSNPNLYWYRQAAGRGLQLLFYSVGIGQISSEVPQNLSASRPQDRQFILSSKKLLLSDSGFYLCAWRDRGLNYGYTFGSGTRLTVV.

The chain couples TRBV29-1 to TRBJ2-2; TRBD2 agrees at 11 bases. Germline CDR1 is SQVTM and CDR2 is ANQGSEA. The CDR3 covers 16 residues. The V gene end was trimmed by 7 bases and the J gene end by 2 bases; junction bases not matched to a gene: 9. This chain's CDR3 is CSAFGGTSGNTGELFF. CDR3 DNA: TGCAGCGCCTTTGGCGGGACTAGCGGAAACACCGGGGAGCTGTTTTTT.

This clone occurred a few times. For the CDR3, the DNA is TGTGCCAGCAGCTTAGCTCTAGGGTCCCCGGATGAGCAGTTCTTC. Its protein product is CASSLALGSPDEQFF. The genes are TRBV7-2 and TRBJ2-1; D is ambiguous. V gave up 0 bases and J gave up 8 bases, with 14 bases separating them. CDR1 and CDR2 (germline): SGHTA, FQGNSA. The CDR3 spans 15 residues.

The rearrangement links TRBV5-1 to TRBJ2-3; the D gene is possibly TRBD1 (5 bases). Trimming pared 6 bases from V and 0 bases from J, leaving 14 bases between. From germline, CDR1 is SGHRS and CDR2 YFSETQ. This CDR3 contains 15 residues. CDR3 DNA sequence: TGCGCCAGCAAGGACACCATTTTCAGCACAGATACGCAGTATTTT. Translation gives CASKDTIFSTDTQYF.

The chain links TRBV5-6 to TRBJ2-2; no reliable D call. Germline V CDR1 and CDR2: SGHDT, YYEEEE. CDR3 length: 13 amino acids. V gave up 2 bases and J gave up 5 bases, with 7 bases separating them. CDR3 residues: CASSLQKTGELFF. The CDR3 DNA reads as TGTGCCAGCAGCTTACAGAAAACCGGGGAGCTGTTTTTT. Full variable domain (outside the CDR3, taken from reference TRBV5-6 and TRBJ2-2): DAGVTQSPTHLIKTRGQQVTLRCSPKSGHDTVSWYQQALGQGPQFIFQYYEEEERQRGNFPDRFSGHQFPNYSSELNVNALLLGDSALYLCASSLQKTGELFFGEGSRLTVL.

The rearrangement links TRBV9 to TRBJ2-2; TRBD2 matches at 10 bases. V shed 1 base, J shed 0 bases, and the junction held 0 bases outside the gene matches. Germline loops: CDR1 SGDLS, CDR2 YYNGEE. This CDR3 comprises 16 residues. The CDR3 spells CASSVTSGANTGELFF. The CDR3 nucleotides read TGTGCCAGCAGCGTAACTAGCGGGGCGAACACCGGGGAGCTGTTTTTT.

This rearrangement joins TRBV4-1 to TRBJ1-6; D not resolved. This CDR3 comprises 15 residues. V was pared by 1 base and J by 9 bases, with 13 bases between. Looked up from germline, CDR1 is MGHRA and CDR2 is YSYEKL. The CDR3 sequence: CASSQGSPRASPLHF. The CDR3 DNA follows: TGCGCCAGCAGCCAAGGGAGCCCCCGGGCTTCACCCCTCCACTTT.

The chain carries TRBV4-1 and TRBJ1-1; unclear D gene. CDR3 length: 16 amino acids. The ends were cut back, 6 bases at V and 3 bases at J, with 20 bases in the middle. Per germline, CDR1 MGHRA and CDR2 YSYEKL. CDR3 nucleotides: TGCGCCAGCAGAACCAAGAAGGAGGTGATCTACACTGAAGCTTTCTTT. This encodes CASRTKKEVIYTEAFF.

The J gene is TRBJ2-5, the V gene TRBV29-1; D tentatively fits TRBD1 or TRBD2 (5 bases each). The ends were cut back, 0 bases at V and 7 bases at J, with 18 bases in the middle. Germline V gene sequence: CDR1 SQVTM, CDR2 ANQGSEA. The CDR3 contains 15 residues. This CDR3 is CSVEDGTRLGLTQYF. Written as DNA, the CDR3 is TGCAGCGTTGAAGATGGGACGAGGTTGGGGTTGACCCAGTACTTC.